Listed below are T cell receptor beta chains from one sample, sequenced in a study of T cells after yellow fever vaccination. MiXCR, applied by TCRdb to the 5' RACE reads, yields one record per CDR3 protein. The table has a few hundred thousand distinct CDR3 sequences, around 4.1% seen once. The material was PBMCs, obtained 5 days after the yellow fever booster vaccination. These receptors all come from a man aged 18-30 years who received the YFV17D yellow fever vaccine. Both conserved end residues are part of each CDR3.

CDR3	length	V	J
CASSQDGAGGLKTGELFF	18	TRBV4-1	TRBJ2-2
CASRPGQGGDLGANYGYTF	19	TRBV7-9	TRBJ1-2
CSARDWRGGQETQYF	15	TRBV20-1	TRBJ2-5
CASSLAQPQHF	11	TRBV5-8	TRBJ1-5
CASSAGRNTEAFF	13	TRBV5-4	TRBJ1-1
CASSPRGGLQTQYF	14	TRBV7-2	TRBJ2-5
CASSPPLLASSYNEQFF	17	TRBV18	TRBJ2-1
CASSLIAGDTGELFF	15	TRBV6-5	TRBJ2-2
CASSLVAGAFSAQYF	15	TRBV7-2	TRBJ2-5
CSVEVKQARGYNEKLFF	17	TRBV29-1	TRBJ1-4
CASSYSGSNSPLHF	14	TRBV7-8	TRBJ1-6
CASSLEDIAAGEQYF	15	TRBV5-6	TRBJ2-7
CASSSGGGATDTQYF	15	TRBV6-5	TRBJ2-3
CASSIAIEAFF	11	TRBV19	TRBJ1-1
CASRLADTQYF	11	TRBV3-1	TRBJ2-3
CASSLRPGLAGVETQYF	17	TRBV7-2	TRBJ2-5
CSVEDPRTEAFF	12	TRBV29-1	TRBJ1-1
CASSLDRTNYGYTF	14	TRBV7-8	TRBJ1-2
CASSQDPDRVWAKNIQYF	18	TRBV4-2	TRBJ2-4
CASRPGTGEWDYGYTF	16	TRBV6-6	TRBJ1-2
CASSGGLARSADTQYF	16	TRBV9	TRBJ2-3
CSVDRDSNYGYTF	13	TRBV29-1	TRBJ1-2
CASKWGTNEKLFF	13	TRBV5-1	TRBJ1-4
CASSPQGGVPEPQHF	15	TRBV18	TRBJ1-5
CASSKRGEQFF	11	TRBV4-3	TRBJ2-1
CATSRGHTQEEETQYF	16	TRBV15	TRBJ2-5
CASSEAHETYYSSYNEQFF	19	TRBV6-1	TRBJ2-1
CASSPDEGARGEQYF	15	TRBV18	TRBJ2-7
CASSEGIGNQPQHF	14	TRBV5-6	TRBJ1-5
CASSFWGNQPQHF	13	TRBV5-6	TRBJ1-5
CSARVGQGEAFF	12	TRBV20-1	TRBJ1-1
CASSFEGAQPQHF	13	TRBV27	TRBJ1-5
CASRHRDGSNQPQHF	15	TRBV5-5	TRBJ1-5
CSARDRTSGGAQQFF	15	TRBV20-1	TRBJ2-1
CSARVRLAGELFF	13	TRBV20-1	TRBJ2-2
CSARELAGAFTGELFF	16	TRBV20-1	TRBJ2-2
CASSDTGGTAEKLFF	15	TRBV9	TRBJ1-4
CASSPAGTHQPQHF	14	TRBV28	TRBJ1-5
CASSFVGGTDTQYF	14	TRBV27	TRBJ2-3
CASRTTSEQFF	11	TRBV6-5	TRBJ2-1
CATTPGASYEQYF	13	TRBV6-5	TRBJ2-7
CASSLEGLAGARQYF	15	TRBV4-1	TRBJ2-7
CASSSTRGTGELFF	14	TRBV7-9	TRBJ2-2
CASSLDWGLDTNYGYTF	17	TRBV5-4	TRBJ1-2
CASSLSLTSGNTIYF	15	TRBV11-2	TRBJ1-3
CASSTAGTVQPQHF	14	TRBV6-6	TRBJ1-5
CASTERGDRVSEQYF	15	TRBV19	TRBJ2-7
CASSRGLVGSNEQFF	15	TRBV7-2	TRBJ2-1
CSASSGSSDTQYF	13	TRBV20-1	TRBJ2-3
CASSSLSWDRANTEAFF	17	TRBV28	TRBJ1-1
CASSLVSTGDYGYTF	15	TRBV5-6	TRBJ1-2
CSAFGGSSYNEQFF	14	TRBV20-1	TRBJ2-1
CASSLTGQFYNEQFF	15	TRBV7-3	TRBJ2-1
CSARDRRTVNSPLHF	15	TRBV20-1	TRBJ1-6
CSARDLPEGSFSGANVLTF	19	TRBV20-1	TRBJ2-6
CSASLRDRIISEAFF	15	TRBV20-1	TRBJ1-1
CAWSRDSYTEAFF	13	TRBV30	TRBJ1-1